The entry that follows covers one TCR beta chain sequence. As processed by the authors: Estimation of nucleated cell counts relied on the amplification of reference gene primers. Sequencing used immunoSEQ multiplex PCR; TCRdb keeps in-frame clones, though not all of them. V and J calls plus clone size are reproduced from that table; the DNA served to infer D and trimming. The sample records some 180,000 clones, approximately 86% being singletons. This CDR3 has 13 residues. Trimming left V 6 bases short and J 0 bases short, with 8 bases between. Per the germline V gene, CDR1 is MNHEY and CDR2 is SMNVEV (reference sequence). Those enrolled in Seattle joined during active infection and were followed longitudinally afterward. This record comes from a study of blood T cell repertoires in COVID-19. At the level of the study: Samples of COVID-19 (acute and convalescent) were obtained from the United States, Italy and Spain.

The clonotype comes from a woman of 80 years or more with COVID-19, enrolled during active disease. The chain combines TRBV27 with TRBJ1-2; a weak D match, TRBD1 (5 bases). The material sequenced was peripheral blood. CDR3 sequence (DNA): TGTGCCAGCAGCTTCAGGGCTAACTATGGCTACACCTTC. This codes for CASSFRANYGYTF.